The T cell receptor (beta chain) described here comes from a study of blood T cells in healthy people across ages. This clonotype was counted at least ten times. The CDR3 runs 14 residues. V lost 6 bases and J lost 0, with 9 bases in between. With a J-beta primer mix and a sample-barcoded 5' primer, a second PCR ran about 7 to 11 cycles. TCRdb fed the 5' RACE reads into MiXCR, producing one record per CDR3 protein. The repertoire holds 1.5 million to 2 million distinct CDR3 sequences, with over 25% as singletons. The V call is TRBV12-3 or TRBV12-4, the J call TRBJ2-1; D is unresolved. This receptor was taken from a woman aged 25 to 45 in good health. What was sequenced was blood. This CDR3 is CASRVSGSYNEQFF. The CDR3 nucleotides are TGTGCCAGCAGAGTGTCAGGCTCCTACAATGAGCAGTTCTTC.